Sequencing of this T cell receptor (beta chain) was carried out in a study of T cells in Graves' hyperthyroidism and ophthalmopathy. This clonotype was recorded many times. The V gene end was trimmed by 6 bases and the J gene end by 2 bases; junction bases not matched to a gene: 4. Looked up from germline, CDR1 is MNHEY and CDR2 is SMNVEV (reference sequence). CDR3 size: 16 residues. TCR beta CDR3 region amplification was performed from RNA transcripts. Using the HTBI primer set, a first-round RT-PCR was run on the TCR CDR3. Each CDR3 protein is one row after TCRdb ran MiXCR on the multiplex PCR reads. The sample has some 560,000 distinct CDR3 sequences; around 15% are singletons.

Sequencing used blood. This TCR derives from a woman between 35 and 50 years old with Graves' hyperthyroidism. The chain combines TRBV27 with TRBJ2-2, with 12 bases aligning to TRBD2. The CDR3 protein is CASSLLAGGNTGELFF. CDR3 DNA sequence: TGTGCCAGCAGCTTACTAGCGGGAGGTAACACCGGGGAGCTGTTTTTT.